This T cell receptor beta chain comes out of a study of T cells after posttransplantation cyclophosphamide. Assay: immunoSEQ multiplex PCR; the TCRdb copy retains only in-frame clones and omits some. The table includes approximately 45,000 clones, roughly 87% detected once. Treatment was busulfan-fludarabine conditioning, a marrow graft, and cyclophosphamide on days +3 and +4. The ends were cut back, 2 bases at V and 6 bases at J, with 14 bases in the middle. The CDR3 has 16 residues. Germline CDR1 MNHNY, CDR2 SVGAGI (reference sequence). This specimen consisted of PBMCs, obtained roughly 59 days after allogeneic stem cell transplant with posttransplant cyclophosphamide. The rearrangement links TRBV6-6 to TRBJ1-6; TRBD1 is a possible D gene (6 bases). This clonotype originated in a male patient between 60 and 69 years old who received an allogeneic stem cell transplant from a related donor and was CMV-positive. Some T cells may be provided by the graft donor. The DNA of the CDR3 is TGTGCCAGCAGTTACCCCGCGGGGGCGCTTAATTCACCCCTCCACTTT. It is translated as CASSYPAGALNSPLHF.